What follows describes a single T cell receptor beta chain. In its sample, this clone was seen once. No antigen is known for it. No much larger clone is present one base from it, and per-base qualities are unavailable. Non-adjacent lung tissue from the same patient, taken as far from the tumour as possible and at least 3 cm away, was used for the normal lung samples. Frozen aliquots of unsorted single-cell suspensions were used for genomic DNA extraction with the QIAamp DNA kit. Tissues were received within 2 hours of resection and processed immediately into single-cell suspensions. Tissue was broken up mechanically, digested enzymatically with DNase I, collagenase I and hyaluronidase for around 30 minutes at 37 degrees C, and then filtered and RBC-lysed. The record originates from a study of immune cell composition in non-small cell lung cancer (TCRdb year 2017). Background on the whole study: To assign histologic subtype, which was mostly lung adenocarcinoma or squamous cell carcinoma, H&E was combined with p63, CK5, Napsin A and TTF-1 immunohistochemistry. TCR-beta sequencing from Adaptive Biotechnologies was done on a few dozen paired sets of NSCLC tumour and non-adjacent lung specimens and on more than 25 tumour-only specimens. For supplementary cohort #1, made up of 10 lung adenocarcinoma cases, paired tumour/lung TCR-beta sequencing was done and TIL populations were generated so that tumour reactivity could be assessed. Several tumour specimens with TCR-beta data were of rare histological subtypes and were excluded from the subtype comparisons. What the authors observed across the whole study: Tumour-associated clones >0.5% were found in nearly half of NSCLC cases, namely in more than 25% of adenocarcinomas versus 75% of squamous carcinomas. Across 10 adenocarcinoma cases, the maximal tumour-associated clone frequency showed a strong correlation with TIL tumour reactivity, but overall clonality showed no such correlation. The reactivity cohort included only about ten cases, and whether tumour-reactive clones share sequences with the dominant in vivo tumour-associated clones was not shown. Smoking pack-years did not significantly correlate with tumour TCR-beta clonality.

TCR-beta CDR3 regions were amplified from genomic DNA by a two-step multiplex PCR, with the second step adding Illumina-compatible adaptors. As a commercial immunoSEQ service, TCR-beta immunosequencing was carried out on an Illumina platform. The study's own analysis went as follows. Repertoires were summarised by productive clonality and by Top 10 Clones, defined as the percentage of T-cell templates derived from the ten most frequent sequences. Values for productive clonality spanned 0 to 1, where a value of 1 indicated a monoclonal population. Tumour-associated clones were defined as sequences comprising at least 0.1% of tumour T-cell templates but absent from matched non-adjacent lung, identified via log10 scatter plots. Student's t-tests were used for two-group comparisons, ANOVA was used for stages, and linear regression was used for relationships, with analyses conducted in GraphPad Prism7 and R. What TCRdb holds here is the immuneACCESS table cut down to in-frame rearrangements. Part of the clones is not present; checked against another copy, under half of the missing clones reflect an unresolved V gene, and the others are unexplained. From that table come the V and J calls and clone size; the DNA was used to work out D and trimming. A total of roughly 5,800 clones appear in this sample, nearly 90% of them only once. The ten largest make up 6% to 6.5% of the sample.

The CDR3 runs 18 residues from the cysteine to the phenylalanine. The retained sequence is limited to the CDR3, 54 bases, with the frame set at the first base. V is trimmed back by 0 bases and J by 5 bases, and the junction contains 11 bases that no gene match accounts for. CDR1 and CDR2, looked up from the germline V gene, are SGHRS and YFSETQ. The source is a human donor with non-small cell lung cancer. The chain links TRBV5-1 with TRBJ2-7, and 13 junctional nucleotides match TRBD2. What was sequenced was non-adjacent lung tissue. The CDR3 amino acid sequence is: CASSLGLAGGRGVHEQYF. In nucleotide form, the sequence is TGCGCCAGCAGCTTGGGACTAGCGGGAGGTCGGGGAGTCCACGAGCAGTACTTC.